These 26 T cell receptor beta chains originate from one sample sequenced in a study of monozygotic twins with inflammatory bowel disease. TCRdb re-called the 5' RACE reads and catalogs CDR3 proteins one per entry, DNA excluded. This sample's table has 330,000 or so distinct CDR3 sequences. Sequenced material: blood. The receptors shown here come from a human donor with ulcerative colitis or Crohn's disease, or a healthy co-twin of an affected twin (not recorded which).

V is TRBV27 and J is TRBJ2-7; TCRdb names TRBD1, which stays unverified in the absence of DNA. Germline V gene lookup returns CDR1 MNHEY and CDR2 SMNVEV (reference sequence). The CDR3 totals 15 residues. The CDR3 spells CASSLLGTIPYEQYF.

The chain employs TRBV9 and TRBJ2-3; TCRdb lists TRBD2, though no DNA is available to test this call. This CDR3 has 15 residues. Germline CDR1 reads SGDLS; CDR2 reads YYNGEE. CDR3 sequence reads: CASSRSLAGVDTQYF.

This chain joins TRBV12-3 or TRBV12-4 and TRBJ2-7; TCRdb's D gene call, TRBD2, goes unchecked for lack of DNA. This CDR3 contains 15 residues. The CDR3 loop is CASSLGQGLPYEQYF.

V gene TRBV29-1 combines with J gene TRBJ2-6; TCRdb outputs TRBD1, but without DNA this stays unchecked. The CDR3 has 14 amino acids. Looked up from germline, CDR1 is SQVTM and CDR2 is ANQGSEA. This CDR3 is CSVEDQGGANVLTF. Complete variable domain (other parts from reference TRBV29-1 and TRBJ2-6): SAVISQKPSRDICQRGTSLTIQCQVDSQVTMMFWYRQQPGQSLTLIATANQGSEATYESGFVIDKFPISRPNLTFSTLTVSNMSPEDSSIYLCSVEDQGGANVLTFGAGSRLTVL.

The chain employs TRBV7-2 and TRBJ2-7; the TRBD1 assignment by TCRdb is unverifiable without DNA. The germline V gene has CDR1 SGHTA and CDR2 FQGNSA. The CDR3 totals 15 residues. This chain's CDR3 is CASSMRGGSSYEQYF.

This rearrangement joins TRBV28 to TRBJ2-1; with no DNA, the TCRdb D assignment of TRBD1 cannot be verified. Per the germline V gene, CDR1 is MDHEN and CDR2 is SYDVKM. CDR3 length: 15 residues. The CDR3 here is CASRPSGKRGDEQFF.

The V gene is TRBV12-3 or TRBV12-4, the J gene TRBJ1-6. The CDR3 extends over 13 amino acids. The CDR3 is CASSLGHNSPLHF.

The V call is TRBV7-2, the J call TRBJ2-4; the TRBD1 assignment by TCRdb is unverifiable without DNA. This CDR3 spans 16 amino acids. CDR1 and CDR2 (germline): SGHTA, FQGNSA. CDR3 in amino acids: CASSSKARGGGDIQYF.

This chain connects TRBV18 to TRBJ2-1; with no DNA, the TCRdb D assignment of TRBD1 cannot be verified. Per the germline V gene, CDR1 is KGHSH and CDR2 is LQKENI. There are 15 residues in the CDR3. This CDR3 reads CASSPYRGPMSEQFF.

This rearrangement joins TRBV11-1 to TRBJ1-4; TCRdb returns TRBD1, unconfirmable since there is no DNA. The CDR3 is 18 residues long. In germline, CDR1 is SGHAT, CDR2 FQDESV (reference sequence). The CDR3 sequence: CASRYPIGTGGTNEKLFF.

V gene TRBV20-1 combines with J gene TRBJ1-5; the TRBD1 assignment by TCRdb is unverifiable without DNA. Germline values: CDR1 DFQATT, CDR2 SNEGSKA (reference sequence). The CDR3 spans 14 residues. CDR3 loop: CSVPPRRGNQPQHF.

CDR3: CASSYSGTPNTGELFF. V gene TRBV12-3 or TRBV12-4 combines with J gene TRBJ2-2; the D gene TCRdb calls, TRBD2, cannot be checked with no DNA. The CDR3 length is 16 residues.

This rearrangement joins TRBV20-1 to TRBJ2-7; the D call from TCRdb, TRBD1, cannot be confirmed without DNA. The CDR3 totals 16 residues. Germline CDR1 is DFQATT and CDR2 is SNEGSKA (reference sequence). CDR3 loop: CSARPKIRTASYEQYF.

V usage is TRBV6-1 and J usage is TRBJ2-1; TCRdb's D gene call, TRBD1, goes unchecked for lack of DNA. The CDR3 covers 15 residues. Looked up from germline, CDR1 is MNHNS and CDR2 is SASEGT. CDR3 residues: CASSEVGALLGEQFF.

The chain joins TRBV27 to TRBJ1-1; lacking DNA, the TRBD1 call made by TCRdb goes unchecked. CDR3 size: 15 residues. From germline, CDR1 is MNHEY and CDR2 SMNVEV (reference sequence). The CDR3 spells CASTPYGAQYTEAFF.

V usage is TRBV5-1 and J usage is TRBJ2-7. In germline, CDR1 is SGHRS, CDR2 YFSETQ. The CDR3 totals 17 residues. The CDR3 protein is CASSLVSGRLSSYEQYF.

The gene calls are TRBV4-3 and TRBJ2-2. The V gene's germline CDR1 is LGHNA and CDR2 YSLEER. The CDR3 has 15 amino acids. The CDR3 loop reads CASSQDRRSTGELFF.

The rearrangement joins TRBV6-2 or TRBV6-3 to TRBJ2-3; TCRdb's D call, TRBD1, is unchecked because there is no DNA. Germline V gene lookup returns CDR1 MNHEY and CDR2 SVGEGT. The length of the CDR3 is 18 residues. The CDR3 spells CASSSRHPGGQSSDTQYF.

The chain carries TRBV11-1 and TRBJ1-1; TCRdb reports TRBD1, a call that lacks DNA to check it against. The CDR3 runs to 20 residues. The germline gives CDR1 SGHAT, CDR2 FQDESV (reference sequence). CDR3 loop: CASSLDAYRGGTGYMVEAFF.

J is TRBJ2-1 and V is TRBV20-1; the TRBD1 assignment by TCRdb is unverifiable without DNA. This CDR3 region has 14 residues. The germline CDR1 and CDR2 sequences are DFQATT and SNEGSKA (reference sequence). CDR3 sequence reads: CSASRDGSYNEQFF.

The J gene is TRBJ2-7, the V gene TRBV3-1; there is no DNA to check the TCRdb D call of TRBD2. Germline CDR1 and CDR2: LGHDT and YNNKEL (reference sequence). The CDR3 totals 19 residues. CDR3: CASSQVGSTASGLSYEQYF.

CDR3 residues: CASRPDVRGSPLHF. The chain combines TRBV12-3 or TRBV12-4 with TRBJ1-6; with no DNA, the TCRdb D assignment of TRBD1 cannot be verified. CDR3 length equals 14 residues.

The CDR3 spells CASSYLPKSSYEQYF. This chain uses TRBV6-5 with TRBJ2-7. The germline gives CDR1 MNHEY, CDR2 SVGAGI. CDR3 length equals 15 residues.

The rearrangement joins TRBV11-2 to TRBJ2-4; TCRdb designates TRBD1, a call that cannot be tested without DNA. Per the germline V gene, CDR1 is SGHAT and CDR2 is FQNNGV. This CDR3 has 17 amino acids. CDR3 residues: CASSSALTVQTKNIQYF.

The CDR3 protein is CASSSWTGGRVTEAFF. This chain connects TRBV7-3 to TRBJ1-1; the D call from TCRdb, TRBD1, cannot be confirmed without DNA. The CDR3 is made up of 16 amino acids. Germline lookup yields CDR1 SGHTA and CDR2 FQGTGA.

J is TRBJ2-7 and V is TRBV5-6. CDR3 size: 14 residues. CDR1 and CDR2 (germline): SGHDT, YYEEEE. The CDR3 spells CASSSPPNNYEQYF. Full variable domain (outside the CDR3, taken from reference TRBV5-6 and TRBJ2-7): DAGVTQSPTHLIKTRGQQVTLRCSPKSGHDTVSWYQQALGQGPQFIFQYYEEEERQRGNFPDRFSGHQFPNYSSELNVNALLLGDSALYLCASSSPPNNYEQYFGPGTRLTVT.